This passage covers 30 T cell receptor beta chains from one sample sequenced in a study of blood T cell repertoires in COVID-19. This table comes from immunoSEQ multiplex PCR, and its TCRdb copy is limited to in-frame clones, with some not included. The table has 300,000 to 400,000 clones, 89% seen once. The sample comprised peripheral blood. These receptors all come from a young woman with COVID-19, enrolled during active disease.

Here the CDR3 DNA reads TGCAGCGTTGAAGCCGAGGATACCCCTAACTATGGCTACACCTTC. Protein sequence: CSVEAEDTPNYGYTF. The rearrangement uses TRBV29-1 and TRBJ1-2; D unclear. The length of the CDR3 is 15 residues. Germline CDR1 SQVTM, CDR2 ANQGSEA. V was shortened by 1 base and J by 0 bases, with 12 bases between the two germline ends.

This chain joins TRBV19 and TRBJ1-6; 10 nucleotides match TRBD1. Germline CDR1 is LNHDA and CDR2 is SQIVND (reference sequence). There are 15 residues in the CDR3. V was pared by 4 bases and J by 8 bases, with 5 bases of the junction left unmatched. The CDR3 here is CASSTSTGGDSPLHF. CDR3 bases: TGTGCCAGTAGTACCTCGACAGGGGGCGATTCACCCCTCCACTTT. Together with reference TRBV19 and TRBJ1-6, the CDR3 gives the full variable domain: DGGITQSPKYLFRKEGQNVTLSCEQNLNHDAMYWYRQDPGQGLRLIYYSQIVNDFQKGDIAEGYSVSREKKESFPLTVTSAQKNPTAFYLCASSTSTGGDSPLHFGNGTRLTVT.

This rearrangement joins TRBV28 to TRBJ1-5, with D perhaps matching TRBD1 (6 bases). The CDR3 spans 16 residues. The V end was cut by 0 bases, the J end by 5 bases, with 14 bases between. Germline CDR1 is MDHEN and CDR2 is SYDVKM. CDR3 loop: CASSLWEGGQDQPQHF. CDR3 nucleotide sequence: TGTGCCAGCAGTTTATGGGAGGGGGGGCAGGATCAGCCCCAGCATTTT.

The CDR3 coding sequence is TGTGCCAGCAGCCATATCGACAGGGACACTGAAGCTTTCTTT. Its translation is CASSHIDRDTEAFF. V usage is TRBV3-1 (or the pseudogene TRBV3-2) and J usage is TRBJ1-1, with 7 bases lining up with TRBD1. Germline V gene data show CDR1 as LGHDT and CDR2 as YNNKEL (reference sequence). V was clipped by 3 bases and J by 3 bases; unmatched bases: 4. CDR3 length: 14 residues.

The rearrangement links TRBV7-9 to TRBJ2-3; D unclear. This CDR3 contains 14 residues. CDR1 is SEHNR and CDR2 is FQNEAQ in the germline V gene (reference sequence). Trimming left V 2 bases short and J 6 bases short, with 12 bases between. The CDR3 DNA reads TGTGCCAGCAGCTTAACGAGCGATATCGATACGCAGTATTTT. This gives the protein CASSLTSDIDTQYF.

The rearrangement uses TRBV3-1 (or the pseudogene TRBV3-2) and TRBJ2-7; D is unresolved. The CDR3 contains 14 residues. Trimming removed 0 bases from V and 3 bases from J, with 9 bases in between. Germline CDR1 and CDR2: LGHDT and YNNKEL (reference sequence). Here the CDR3 DNA reads TGTGCCAGCAGCCAAGATCACAGATTCTACGAGCAGTACTTC. Its protein is CASSQDHRFYEQYF.

This chain connects TRBV11-2 to TRBJ1-1, with TRBD1 matching 7 bases. Germline loops: CDR1 SGHAT, CDR2 FQNNGV. V lost 5 bases to trimming and J lost 5 bases; unmatched junction nucleotides: 5. This CDR3 has 13 amino acids. The CDR3: CASSTPTGTEAFF. The CDR3 DNA reads as TGTGCCAGCAGCACGCCGACAGGGACTGAAGCTTTCTTT.

This clone was recorded a few times. One end of the junction varies from germline; a read error may be responsible. V is TRBV5-5 and J is TRBJ2-1; 8 bases are shared with TRBD2. Germline CDR1 and CDR2: SGHKS and YYEKEE (reference sequence). CDR3 length: 15 residues. CDR3 amino acids: CASRLAGGSYNEQFF. The CDR3 coding sequence is TGTGCCAGCAGATTGGCGGGGGGCTCCTACAATGAGCAGTTCTTC.

The genes are TRBV5-5 and TRBJ2-7; the match to TRBD1 covers 8 bases. Germline lookup yields CDR1 SGHKS and CDR2 YYEKEE (reference sequence). The CDR3 is 14 residues long. V lost 0 bases and J lost 4; bases outside the gene matches: 3. CDR3 coding DNA: TGTGCCAGCAGCTTGGGGGACAGGCCGTACGAGCAGTACTTC. Protein product: CASSLGDRPYEQYF.

This clone was found a few times. The chain combines TRBV20-1 with TRBJ2-5, with 7 bases lining up with TRBD2. Losses at the gene ends were 3 bases for V and 7 bases for J; bases not matched to a gene: 23. This CDR3 comprises 18 residues. CDR1 is DFQATT and CDR2 is SNEGSKA in the germline V gene (reference sequence). CDR3 protein: CSASGEGSASDIARTQYF. CDR3 sequence (DNA): TGCAGTGCTAGTGGGGAGGGCTCAGCGTCCGACATTGCCAGGACCCAGTACTTC.

The rearrangement joins TRBV5-1 to TRBJ1-6; D uncertain. The CDR3 loop spans 16 amino acids. Deletions cut 0 bases from V and 4 bases from J, with 11 bases between. Germline lookup yields CDR1 SGHRS and CDR2 YFSETQ. The CDR3 is CASSLAPRRYNSPLHF. CDR3 bases: TGCGCCAGCAGCTTGGCCCCAAGGAGATATAATTCACCCCTCCACTTT. The full variable domain, its missing parts supplied by reference TRBV5-1 and TRBJ1-6, is KAGVTQTPRYLIKTRGQQVTLSCSPISGHRSVSWYQQTPGQGLQFLFEYFSETQRNKGNFPGRFSGRQFSNSRSEMNVSTLELGDSALYLCASSLAPRRYNSPLHFGNGTRLTVT.

The rearrangement links TRBV6-6 to TRBJ2-7, with TRBD1 as a possible D gene (6 bases). V was clipped by 2 bases and J by 6 bases, with 11 bases between them. Germline lookup yields CDR1 MNHNY and CDR2 SVGAGI (reference sequence). This CDR3 is 13 amino acids long. The chain's CDR3 is CASSYLTGTEQYV. The CDR3, as DNA: TGTGCCAGCAGTTACCTCACAGGGACCGAGCAGTACGTC.

The chain employs TRBV4-2 and TRBJ1-4, with 8 bases fitting TRBD1. Looked up from germline, CDR1 is LGHNA and CDR2 is YNFKEQ. This CDR3 is built from 15 residues. V gave up 0 bases and J gave up 5 bases; unmatched junction bases: 2. CDR3 DNA: TGTGCCAGCAGCCAAGAGGACAGGGCGAATGAAAAACTGTTTTTT. It codes for CASSQEDRANEKLFF.

The gene calls are TRBV5-1 and TRBJ1-4; D is perhaps TRBD1 (5 bases). Trimming removed 5 bases from V and 7 bases from J, with 15 bases in between. The CDR3 runs to 14 residues. Germline V gene sequence: CDR1 SGHRS, CDR2 YFSETQ. CDR3 coding DNA: TGCGCCAGCAGGCCTACGGGGGTTGGTGAAAAACTGTTTTTT. Its protein product is CASRPTGVGEKLFF.

The V gene is TRBV19, the J gene TRBJ1-3; TRBD1 matches at 7 bases. Germline trimming cut 3 bases from V and 0 bases from J; bases unmatched to any gene: 8. This CDR3 is built from 17 residues. Germline-derived CDR1 and CDR2 are LNHDA and SQIVND (reference sequence). CDR3 in amino acids: CASSINRGFTSGNTIYF. CDR3 nucleotide sequence: TGTGCCAGTAGTATCAACAGGGGCTTTACCTCTGGAAACACCATATATTTT.

This clone was recorded only once. The chain combines TRBV19 with TRBJ2-7; 10 nucleotides align to TRBD1. Germline V gives CDR1 LNHDA, CDR2 SQIVND (reference sequence). Trimming took 6 bases from V and 0 from J; bases not matched to a gene: 5. The CDR3 contains 15 residues. The CDR3 loop reads CASSDRGRGSYEQYV. CDR3 in DNA: TGTGCCAGTAGCGACAGGGGGCGCGGCTCCTACGAGCAGTACGTC.

This rearrangement joins TRBV19 to TRBJ2-1, with D perhaps TRBD1 (6 bases). CDR3 length equals 15 residues. Trimming pared 3 bases from V and 2 bases from J, leaving 11 bases between. Germline lookup yields CDR1 LNHDA and CDR2 SQIVND (reference sequence). DNA of the CDR3: TGTGCCAGTAGTATTCTCAGACAGGCCTACAATGAGCAGTTCTTC. Translation gives CASSILRQAYNEQFF.

DNA of the CDR3: TGTGCCAGCAGTTCGGGGGGCGGAATGTCGAGTCTATATGGCTACACCTTC. Amino acids: CASSSGGGMSSLYGYTF. V usage is TRBV27 and J usage is TRBJ1-2; perhaps TRBD1 as D (6 bases). V was cut by 4 bases and J by 5 bases, with 23 bases left in between. CDR3 length: 17 residues. Germline V gives CDR1 MNHEY, CDR2 SMNVEV (reference sequence).

The table lists this clone with a count of one. The rearrangement links TRBV10-2 to TRBJ1-3, with 7 bases lining up with TRBD1. Germline CDR1 WSHSY, CDR2 SAAADI. This CDR3 is built from 13 residues. With V trimmed by 3 bases and J by 4 bases, 0 bases remained unmatched. The CDR3: CASSEGGGNTIYF. The CDR3 nucleotides are TGCGCCAGCAGTGAAGGGGGCGGAAACACCATATATTTT.

The chain joins TRBV6-5 to TRBJ1-1; possibly TRBD1 for D (5 bases). Trimming removed 6 bases from V and 1 base from J, with 9 bases in between. This CDR3 has 13 amino acids. Germline assignment: CDR1 MNHEY and CDR2 SVGAGI. The CDR3 sequence is CASRQDGNTEAFF. CDR3 nucleotide sequence: TGTGCCAGCAGACAGGACGGGAACACTGAAGCTTTCTTT.

This rearrangement joins TRBV28 to TRBJ1-5, with 9 bases identical to TRBD1. V lost 6 bases to trimming and J lost 8 bases; unmatched junction nucleotides: 14. The CDR3 extends over 16 amino acids. Germline lookup yields CDR1 MDHEN and CDR2 SYDVKM. The CDR3 is CASRSAGQGLMEPQHF. The CDR3, as DNA: TGTGCCAGCAGGTCTGCGGGACAGGGCCTGATGGAGCCCCAGCATTTT.

This chain connects TRBV10-1 to TRBJ2-1; 7 nucleotides agree with TRBD1. V trimming: 5 bases; J trimming: 15 bases; junction bases outside the gene matches: 16. The germline gives CDR1 WNHNN, CDR2 SYGVQD (reference sequence). The CDR3 is made up of 14 amino acids. In DNA, the CDR3 is TGCGCCAGCAGTCAAGACATACAGGGGCAAGGTCGGTTCTTC. As protein: CASSQDIQGQGRFF.

The chain employs TRBV7-9 and TRBJ1-2; 8 bases line up with TRBD1. CDR3 size: 15 residues. Losses at the gene ends were 0 bases for V and 6 bases for J; bases not matched to a gene: 6. CDR1 and CDR2 (germline): SEHNR, FQNEAQ (reference sequence). The CDR3 nucleotides read TGTGCCAGCAGCTTAGCTTGGACAGGGAGGGATGGCTACACCTTC. Translation gives CASSLAWTGRDGYTF.

This clone has a single count. The chain employs TRBV6-1 and TRBJ2-1; possibly TRBD1 for D (5 bases). Trimming pared 0 bases from V and 2 bases from J, leaving 11 bases between. The CDR3 totals 16 residues. Germline lookup yields CDR1 MNHNS and CDR2 SASEGT. The CDR3 spells CASSEARQGTYNEQFF. In DNA form, the CDR3 reads TGTGCCAGCAGTGAAGCGAGGCAGGGAACCTACAATGAGCAGTTCTTC.

The genes are TRBV2 and TRBJ2-7; tentative D call: TRBD2 (6 bases). Trimming took off 9 bases at V and 0 bases at J, with 12 bases between the two ends. Germline CDR1 reads SNHLY; CDR2 reads FYNNEI. This CDR3 has 13 amino acids. CDR3 sequence reads: CASRLDNSYEQYF. Here the CDR3 DNA reads TGTGCCAGTAGACTAGACAACTCCTACGAGCAGTACTTC. Full variable domain (rest looked up from reference TRBV2 and TRBJ2-7): EPEVTQTPSHQVTQMGQEVILRCVPISNHLYFYWYRQILGQKVEFLVSFYNNEISEKSEIFDDQFSVERPDGSNFTLKIRSTKLEDSAMYFCASRLDNSYEQYFGPGTRLTVT.

The chain is built from TRBV9 and TRBJ2-2; 14 bases align to TRBD2. This CDR3 is built from 16 residues. CDR1 is SGDLS and CDR2 is YYNGEE in the germline V gene. The J segment lost 7 bases and the V segment lost 2 bases, leaving 4 bases of the junction unmatched. CDR3 bases: TGTGCCAGCAGCGTGGGACTAGCGGGAGTCGACGGGGAGCTGTTTTTT. Its protein product is CASSVGLAGVDGELFF.

The chain couples TRBV7-8 to TRBJ2-4, with D possibly being TRBD2 (6 bases). The germline V gene has CDR1 SGHVS and CDR2 FQNEAQ. The CDR3 extends over 12 amino acids. The V gene lost 1 base and the J gene lost 9 bases, with 7 bases spanning the gap. The chain's CDR3 is CASSLVGGIQYF. The CDR3 DNA is TGTGCCAGCAGCTTAGTCGGGGGCATTCAGTACTTC.

The rearrangement joins TRBV28 to TRBJ1-5; 11 positions match TRBD1. Germline V gene sequence: CDR1 MDHEN, CDR2 SYDVKM. V lost 4 bases, J lost 4 bases, and 6 bases stayed unmatched. The CDR3 runs to 16 residues. CDR3 sequence (DNA): TGTGCCAGCAGTTCCGGGACAGGGGGTGAAAATCAGCCCCAGCATTTT. Its protein is CASSSGTGGENQPQHF.

This chain uses TRBV29-1 with TRBJ1-1; D is ambiguous. Germline lookup yields CDR1 SQVTM and CDR2 ANQGSEA. This CDR3 is 12 amino acids long. V was shortened by 6 bases and J by 6 bases, with 14 bases between the two germline ends. DNA of the CDR3: TGCAGCGTGAAATCGGGGAGGCCTGAAGCTTTCTTT. Amino acid sequence: CSVKSGRPEAFF.

This chain joins TRBV7-2 and TRBJ2-1; the D is unclear. Germline V gives CDR1 SGHTA, CDR2 FQGNSA. V was cut by 7 bases and J by 4 bases, with 14 bases left in between. This CDR3 spans 14 amino acids. The CDR3: CASTLPPRYNEQFF. CDR3 DNA: TGTGCCAGCACCCTACCCCCGCGATACAATGAGCAGTTCTTC. The variable domain in full, completed from reference TRBV7-2 and TRBJ2-1, reads GAGVSQSPSNKVTEKGKDVELRCDPISGHTALYWYRQSLGQGLEFLIYFQGNSAPDKSGLPSDRFSAERTGGSVSTLTIQRTQQEDSAVYLCASTLPPRYNEQFFGPGTRLTVL.